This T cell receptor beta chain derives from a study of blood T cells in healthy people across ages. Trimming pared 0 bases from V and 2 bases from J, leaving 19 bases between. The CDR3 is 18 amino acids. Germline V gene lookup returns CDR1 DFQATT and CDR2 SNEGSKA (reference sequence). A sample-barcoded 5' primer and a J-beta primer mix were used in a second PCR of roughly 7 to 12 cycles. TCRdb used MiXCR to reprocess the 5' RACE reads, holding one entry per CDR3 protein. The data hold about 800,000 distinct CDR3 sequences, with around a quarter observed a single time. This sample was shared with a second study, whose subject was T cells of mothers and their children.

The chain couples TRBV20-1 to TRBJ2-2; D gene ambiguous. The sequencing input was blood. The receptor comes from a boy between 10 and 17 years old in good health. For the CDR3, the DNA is TGCAGTGCTAGAGATCCGCGGCGCCCGACTCTTAACACCGGGGAGCTGTTTTTT. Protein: CSARDPRRPTLNTGELFF.